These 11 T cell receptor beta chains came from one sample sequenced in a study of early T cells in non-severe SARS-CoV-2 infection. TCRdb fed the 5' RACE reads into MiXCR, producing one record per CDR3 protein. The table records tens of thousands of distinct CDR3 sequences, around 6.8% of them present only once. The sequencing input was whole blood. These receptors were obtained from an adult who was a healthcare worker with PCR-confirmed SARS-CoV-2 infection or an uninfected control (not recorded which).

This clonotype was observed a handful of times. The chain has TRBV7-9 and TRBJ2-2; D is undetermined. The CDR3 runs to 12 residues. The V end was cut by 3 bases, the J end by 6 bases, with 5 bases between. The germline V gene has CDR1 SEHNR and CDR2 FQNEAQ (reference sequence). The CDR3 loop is CASSLAPGELFF. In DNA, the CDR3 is TGTGCCAGCAGCTTGGCCCCCGGGGAGCTGTTTTTT.

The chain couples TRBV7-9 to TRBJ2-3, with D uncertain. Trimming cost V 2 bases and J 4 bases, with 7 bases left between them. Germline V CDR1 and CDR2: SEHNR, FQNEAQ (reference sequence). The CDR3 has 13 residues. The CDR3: CASSLHGADTQYF. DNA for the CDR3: TGTGCCAGCAGCTTACATGGGGCAGATACGCAGTATTTT.

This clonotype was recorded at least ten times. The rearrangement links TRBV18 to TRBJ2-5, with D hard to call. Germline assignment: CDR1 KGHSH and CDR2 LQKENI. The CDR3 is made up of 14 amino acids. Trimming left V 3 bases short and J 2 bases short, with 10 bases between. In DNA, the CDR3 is TGTGCCAGCTCACCTAGAAGAGATCAAGAGACCCAGTACTTC. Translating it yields CASSPRRDQETQYF.

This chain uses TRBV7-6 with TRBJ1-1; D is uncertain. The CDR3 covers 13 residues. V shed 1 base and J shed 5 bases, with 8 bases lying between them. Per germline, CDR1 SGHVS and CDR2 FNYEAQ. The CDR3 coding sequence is TGTGCCAGCAGCTTAGAGAGGCTAACTGAAGCTTTCTTT. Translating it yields CASSLERLTEAFF. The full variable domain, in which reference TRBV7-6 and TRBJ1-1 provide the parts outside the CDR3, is GAGVSQSPRYKVTKRGQDVALRCDPISGHVSLYWYRQALGQGPEFLTYFNYEAQQDKSGLPNDRFSAERPEGSISTLTIQRTEQRDSAMYRCASSLERLTEAFFGQGTRLTVV.

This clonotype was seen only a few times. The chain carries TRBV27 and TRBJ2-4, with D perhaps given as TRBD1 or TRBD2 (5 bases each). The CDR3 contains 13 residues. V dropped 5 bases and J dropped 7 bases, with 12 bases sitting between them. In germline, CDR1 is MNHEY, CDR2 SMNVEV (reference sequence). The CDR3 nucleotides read TGTGCCAGCAGTCCCGGGACCCAGAACATTCAGTACTTC. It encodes CASSPGTQNIQYF.

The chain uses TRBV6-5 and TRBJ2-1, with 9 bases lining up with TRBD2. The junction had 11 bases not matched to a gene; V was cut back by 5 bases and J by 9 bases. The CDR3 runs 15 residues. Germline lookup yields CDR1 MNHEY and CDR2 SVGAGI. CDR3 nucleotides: TGTGCCAGCAGTCCGATTGCGGGGGGGCCGGGTGAGCAGTTCTTC. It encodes CASSPIAGGPGEQFF.

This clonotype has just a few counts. Here the CDR3 DNA reads TGTGCCAGCTCGCCCGACTGGGTGGGAGTAGTTGAAGCTTTCTTT. Protein product: CASSPDWVGVVEAFF. This chain uses TRBV18 with TRBJ1-1; D is unclear. The length of the CDR3 is 15 residues. V was shortened by 6 bases and J by 7 bases, with 21 bases between the two germline ends. CDR1 is KGHSH and CDR2 is LQKENI in the germline V gene.

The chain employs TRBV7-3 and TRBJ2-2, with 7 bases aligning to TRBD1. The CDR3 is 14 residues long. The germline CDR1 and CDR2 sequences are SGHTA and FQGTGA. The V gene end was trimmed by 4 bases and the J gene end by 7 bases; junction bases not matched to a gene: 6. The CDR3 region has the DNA TGTGCCAGCAGCTCCGGGTGGACAGGCGGGGAGCTGTTTTTT. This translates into CASSSGWTGGELFF.

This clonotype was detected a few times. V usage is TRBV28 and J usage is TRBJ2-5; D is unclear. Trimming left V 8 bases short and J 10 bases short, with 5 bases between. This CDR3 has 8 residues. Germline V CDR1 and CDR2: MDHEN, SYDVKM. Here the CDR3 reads CASGDQYF. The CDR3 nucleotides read TGTGCCAGCGGCGACCAGTACTTC.

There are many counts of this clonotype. CDR3 in amino acids: CSARQSTNEKLFF. The CDR3 DNA follows: TGCAGTGCTAGACAGTCAACTAATGAAAAACTGTTTTTT. The V gene is TRBV20-1, the J gene TRBJ1-4; D is ambiguous. The CDR3 totals 13 residues. Trimming removed 2 bases from V and 0 bases from J, with 4 bases in between. Germline CDR1 DFQATT, CDR2 SNEGSKA (reference sequence).

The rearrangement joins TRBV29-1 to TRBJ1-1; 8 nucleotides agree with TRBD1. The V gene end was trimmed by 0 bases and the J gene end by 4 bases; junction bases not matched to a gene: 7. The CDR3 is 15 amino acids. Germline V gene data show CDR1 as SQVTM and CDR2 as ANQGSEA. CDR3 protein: CSVEDRRTGITEAFF. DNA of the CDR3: TGCAGCGTTGAAGATAGGAGGACAGGGATCACTGAAGCTTTCTTT.